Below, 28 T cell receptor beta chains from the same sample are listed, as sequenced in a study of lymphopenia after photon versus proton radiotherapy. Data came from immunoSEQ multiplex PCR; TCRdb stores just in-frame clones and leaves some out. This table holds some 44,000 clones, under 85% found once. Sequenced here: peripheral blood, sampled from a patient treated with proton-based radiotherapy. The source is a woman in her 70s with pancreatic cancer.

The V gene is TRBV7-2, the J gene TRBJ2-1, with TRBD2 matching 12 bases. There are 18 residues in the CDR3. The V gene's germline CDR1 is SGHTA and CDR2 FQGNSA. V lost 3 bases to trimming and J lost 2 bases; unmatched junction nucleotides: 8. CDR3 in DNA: TGTGCCAGCAGCTTTAGTCCTAGCGGGAGGGTAACCTACAATGAGCAGTTCTTC. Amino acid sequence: CASSFSPSGRVTYNEQFF.

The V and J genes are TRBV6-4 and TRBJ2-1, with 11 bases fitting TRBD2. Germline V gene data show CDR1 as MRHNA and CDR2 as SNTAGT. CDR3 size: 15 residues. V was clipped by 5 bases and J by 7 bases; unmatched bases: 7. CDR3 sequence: CASSILAGVRNEQFF. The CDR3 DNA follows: TGTGCCAGCAGTATACTAGCGGGAGTGCGGAATGAGCAGTTCTTC.

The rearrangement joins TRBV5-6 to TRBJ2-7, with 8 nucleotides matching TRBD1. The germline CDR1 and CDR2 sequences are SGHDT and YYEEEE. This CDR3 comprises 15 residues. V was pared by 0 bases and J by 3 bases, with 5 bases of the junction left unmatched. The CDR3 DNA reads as TGTGCCAGCAGCTTGGCGACAGGGGTCCACTACGAGCAGTACTTC. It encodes CASSLATGVHYEQYF.

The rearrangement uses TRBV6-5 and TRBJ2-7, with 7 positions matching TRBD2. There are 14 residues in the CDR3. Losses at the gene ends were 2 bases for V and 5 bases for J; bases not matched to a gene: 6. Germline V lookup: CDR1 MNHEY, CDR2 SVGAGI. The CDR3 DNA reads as TGTGCCAGCAGTTACGGGACCAGCGGGGACGAGCAGTACTTC. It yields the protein CASSYGTSGDEQYF.

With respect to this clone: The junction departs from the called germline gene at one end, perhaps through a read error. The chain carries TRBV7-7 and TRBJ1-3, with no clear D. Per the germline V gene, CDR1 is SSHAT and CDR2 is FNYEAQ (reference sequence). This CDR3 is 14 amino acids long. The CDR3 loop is CASSPSSSGNTIYF. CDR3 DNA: TGTGCTAGCAGCCCTAGTAGCTCTGGAAACACCATATATTTT.

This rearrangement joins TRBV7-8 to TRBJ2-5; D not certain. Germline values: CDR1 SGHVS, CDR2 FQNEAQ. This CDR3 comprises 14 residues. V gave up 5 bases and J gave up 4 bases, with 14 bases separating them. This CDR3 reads CASSHWSRVETQYF. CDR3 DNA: TGTGCCAGCAGCCACTGGAGTCGTGTAGAGACCCAGTACTTC.

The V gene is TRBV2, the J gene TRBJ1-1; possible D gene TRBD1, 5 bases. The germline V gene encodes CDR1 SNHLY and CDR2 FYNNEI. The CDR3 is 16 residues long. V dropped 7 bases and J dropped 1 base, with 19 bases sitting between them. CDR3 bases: TGTGCCAGCATCTCCCTTAAGGGGCAAAGGAACACTGAAGCTTTCTTT. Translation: CASISLKGQRNTEAFF.

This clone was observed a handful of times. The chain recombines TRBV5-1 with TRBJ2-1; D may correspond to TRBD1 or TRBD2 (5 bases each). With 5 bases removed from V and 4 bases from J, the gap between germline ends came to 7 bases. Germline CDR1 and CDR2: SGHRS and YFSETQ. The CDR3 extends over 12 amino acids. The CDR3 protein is CASRGEYNEQFF. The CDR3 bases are TGCGCCAGCAGGGGGGAGTACAATGAGCAGTTCTTC.

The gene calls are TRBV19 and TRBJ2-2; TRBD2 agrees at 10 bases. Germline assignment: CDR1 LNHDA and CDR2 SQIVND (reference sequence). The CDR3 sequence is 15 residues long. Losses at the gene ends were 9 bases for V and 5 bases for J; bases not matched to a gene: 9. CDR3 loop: CASNRLAGGTGELFF. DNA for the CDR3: TGTGCCAGCAACAGACTAGCGGGTGGTACCGGGGAGCTGTTTTTT.

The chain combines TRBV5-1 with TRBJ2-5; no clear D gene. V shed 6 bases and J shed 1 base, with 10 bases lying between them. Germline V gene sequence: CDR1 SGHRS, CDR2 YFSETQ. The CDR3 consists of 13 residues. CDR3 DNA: TGCGCCAGCAAACGAGGAAGCCAAGAGACCCAGTACTTC. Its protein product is CASKRGSQETQYF.

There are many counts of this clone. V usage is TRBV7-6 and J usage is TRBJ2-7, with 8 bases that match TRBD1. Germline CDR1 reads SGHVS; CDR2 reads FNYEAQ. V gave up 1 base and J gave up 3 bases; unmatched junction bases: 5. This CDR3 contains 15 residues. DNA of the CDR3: TGTGCCAGCAGCTTAGAGGGGACAGGTCTCTACGAGCAGTACTTC. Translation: CASSLEGTGLYEQYF.

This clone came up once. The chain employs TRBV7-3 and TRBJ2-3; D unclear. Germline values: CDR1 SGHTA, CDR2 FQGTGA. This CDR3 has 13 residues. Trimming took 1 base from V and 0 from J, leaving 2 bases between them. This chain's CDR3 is CASSLSSTDTQYF. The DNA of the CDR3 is TGTGCCAGCAGCTTAAGTAGCACAGATACGCAGTATTTT.

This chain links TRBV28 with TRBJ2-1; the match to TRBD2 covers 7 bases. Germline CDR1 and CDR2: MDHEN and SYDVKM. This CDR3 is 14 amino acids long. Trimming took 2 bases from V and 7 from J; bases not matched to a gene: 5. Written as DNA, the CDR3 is TGTGCCAGCAGTTTAGTGGGAGGGAAAAATGAGCAGTTCTTC. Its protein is CASSLVGGKNEQFF.

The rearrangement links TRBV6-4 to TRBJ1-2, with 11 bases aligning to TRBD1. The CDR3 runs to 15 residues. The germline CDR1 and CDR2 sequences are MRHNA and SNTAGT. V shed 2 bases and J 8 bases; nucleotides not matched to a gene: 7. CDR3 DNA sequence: TGTGCCAGCAGTGACCCCGGACAGGGGGCTGGAGGCTACACCTTC. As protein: CASSDPGQGAGGYTF.

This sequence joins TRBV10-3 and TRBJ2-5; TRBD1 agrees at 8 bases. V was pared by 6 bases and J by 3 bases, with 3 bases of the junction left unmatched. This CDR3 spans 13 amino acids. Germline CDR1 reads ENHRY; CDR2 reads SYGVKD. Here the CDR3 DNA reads TGTGCCATCAGGATGACAGGGGAAGAGACCCAGTACTTC. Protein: CAIRMTGEETQYF.

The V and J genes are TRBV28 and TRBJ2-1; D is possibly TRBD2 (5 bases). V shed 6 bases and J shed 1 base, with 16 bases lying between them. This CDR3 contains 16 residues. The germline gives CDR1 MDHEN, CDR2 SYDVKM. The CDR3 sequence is CASSPEGGSSYNEQFF. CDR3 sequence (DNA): TGTGCCAGCAGCCCCGAAGGAGGTTCTTCCTACAATGAGCAGTTCTTC. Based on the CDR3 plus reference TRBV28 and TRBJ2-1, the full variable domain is DVKVTQSSRYLVKRTGEKVFLECVQDMDHENMFWYRQDPGLGLRLIYFSYDVKMKEKGDIPEGYSVSREKKERFSLILESASTNQTSMYLCASSPEGGSSYNEQFFGPGTRLTVL.

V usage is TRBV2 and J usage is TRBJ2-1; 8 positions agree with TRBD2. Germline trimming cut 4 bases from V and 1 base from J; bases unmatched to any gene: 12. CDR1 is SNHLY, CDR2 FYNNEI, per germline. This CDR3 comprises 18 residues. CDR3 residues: CASSGSGARVVSYNEQFF. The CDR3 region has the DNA TGTGCCAGCAGTGGTAGCGGGGCGAGGGTAGTTTCCTACAATGAGCAGTTCTTC.

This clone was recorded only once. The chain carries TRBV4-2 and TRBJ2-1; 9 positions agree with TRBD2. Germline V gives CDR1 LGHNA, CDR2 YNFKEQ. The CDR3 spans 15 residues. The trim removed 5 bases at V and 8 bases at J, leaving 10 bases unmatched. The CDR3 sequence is CASSSEREAHYEQFF. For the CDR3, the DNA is TGTGCCAGCAGCTCGGAGCGGGAGGCACACTATGAGCAGTTCTTC.

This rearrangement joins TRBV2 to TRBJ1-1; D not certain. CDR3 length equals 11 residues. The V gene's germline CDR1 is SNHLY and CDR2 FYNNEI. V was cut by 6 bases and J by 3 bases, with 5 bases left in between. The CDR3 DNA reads TGTGCCAGCAGCCTCTACACTGAAGCTTTCTTT. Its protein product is CASSLYTEAFF.

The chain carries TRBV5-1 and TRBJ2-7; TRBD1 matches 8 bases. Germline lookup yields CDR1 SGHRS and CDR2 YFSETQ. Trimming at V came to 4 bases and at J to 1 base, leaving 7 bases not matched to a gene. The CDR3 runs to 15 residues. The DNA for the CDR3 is TGCGCCAGCAGCGTGGGACAGGAGATTTCCTACGAGCAGTACTTC. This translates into CASSVGQEISYEQYF.

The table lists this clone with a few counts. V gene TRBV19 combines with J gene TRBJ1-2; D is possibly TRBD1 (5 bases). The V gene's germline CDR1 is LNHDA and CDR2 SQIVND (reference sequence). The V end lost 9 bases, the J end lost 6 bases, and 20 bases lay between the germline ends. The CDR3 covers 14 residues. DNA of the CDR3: TGTGCCAGCACCGATGCTCCCACAGGACATGGCTACACCTTC. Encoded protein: CASTDAPTGHGYTF.

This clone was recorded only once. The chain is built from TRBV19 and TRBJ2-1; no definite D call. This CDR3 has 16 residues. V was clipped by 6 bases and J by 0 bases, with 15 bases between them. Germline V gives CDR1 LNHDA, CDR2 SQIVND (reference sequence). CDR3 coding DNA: TGTGCCAGTAGCGGTCTTCTATTTCTCTCCTACAATGAGCAGTTCTTC. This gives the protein CASSGLLFLSYNEQFF.

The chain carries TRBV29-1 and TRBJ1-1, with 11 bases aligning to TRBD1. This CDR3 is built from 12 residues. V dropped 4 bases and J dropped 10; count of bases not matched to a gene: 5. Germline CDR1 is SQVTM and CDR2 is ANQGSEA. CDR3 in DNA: TGCAGCGTTGGAGTGGGACAGGGGGTAGCTTTCTTT. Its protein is CSVGVGQGVAFF. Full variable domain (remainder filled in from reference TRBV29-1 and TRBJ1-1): SAVISQKPSRDICQRGTSLTIQCQVDSQVTMMFWYRQQPGQSLTLIATANQGSEATYESGFVIDKFPISRPNLTFSTLTVSNMSPEDSSIYLCSVGVGQGVAFFGQGTRLTVV.

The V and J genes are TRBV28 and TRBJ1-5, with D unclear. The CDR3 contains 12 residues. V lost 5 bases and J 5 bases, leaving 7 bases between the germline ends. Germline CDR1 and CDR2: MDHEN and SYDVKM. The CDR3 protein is CASSQSYQPQHF. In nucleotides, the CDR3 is TGTGCCAGCAGTCAAAGCTATCAGCCCCAGCATTTT.

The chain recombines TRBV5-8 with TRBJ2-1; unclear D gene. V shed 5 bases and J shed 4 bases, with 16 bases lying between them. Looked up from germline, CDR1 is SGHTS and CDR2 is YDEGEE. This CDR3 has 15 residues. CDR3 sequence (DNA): TGTGCCAGCAGACATAAGGGTGGCGGATACAATGAGCAGTTCTTC. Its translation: CASRHKGGGYNEQFF.

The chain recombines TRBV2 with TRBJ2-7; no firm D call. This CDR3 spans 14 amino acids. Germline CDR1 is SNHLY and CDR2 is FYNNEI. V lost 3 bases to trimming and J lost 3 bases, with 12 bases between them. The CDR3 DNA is TGTGCCAGCAGTGACTCCAACAGCCTCTACGAGCAGTACTTC. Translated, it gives CASSDSNSLYEQYF.

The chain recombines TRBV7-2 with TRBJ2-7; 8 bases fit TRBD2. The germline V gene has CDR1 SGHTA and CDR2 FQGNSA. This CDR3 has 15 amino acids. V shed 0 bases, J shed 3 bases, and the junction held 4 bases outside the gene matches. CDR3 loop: CASSLAPSGLYEQYF. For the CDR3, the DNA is TGTGCCAGCAGCTTAGCCCCTAGCGGGCTCTACGAGCAGTACTTC. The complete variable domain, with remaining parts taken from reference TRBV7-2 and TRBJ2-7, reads GAGVSQSPSNKVTEKGKDVELRCDPISGHTALYWYRQSLGQGLEFLIYFQGNSAPDKSGLPSDRFSAERTGGSVSTLTIQRTQQEDSAVYLCASSLAPSGLYEQYFGPGTRLTVT.

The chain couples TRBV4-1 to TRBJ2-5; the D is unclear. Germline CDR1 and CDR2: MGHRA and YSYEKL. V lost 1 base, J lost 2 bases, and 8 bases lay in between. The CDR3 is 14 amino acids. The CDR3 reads CASSQVQLQETQYF. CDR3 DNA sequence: TGCGCCAGCAGCCAAGTACAGCTTCAAGAGACCCAGTACTTC.